The 14 T cell receptor beta chains below come from one sample, sequenced in a study of blood T cell repertoires in COVID-19. Assay used: immunoSEQ multiplex PCR; TCRdb lists only in-frame clones, some missing. The sample lists some 100,000 clones, more than 65% occurring once. Sequences were obtained from peripheral blood. The receptor set was obtained from a man aged 70 or older with active or convalescent COVID-19.

The genes are TRBV18 and TRBJ2-5; D is possibly TRBD2 (5 bases). Trimming stripped 6 bases from V and 4 bases from J, with 12 bases between. The germline gives CDR1 KGHSH, CDR2 LQKENI. This CDR3 has 13 amino acids. Here the CDR3 DNA reads TGTGCCAGCTCCACCGCGGCGGGAGAGACCCAGTACTTC. It encodes CASSTAAGETQYF.

This clone was observed a few times. The V gene is TRBV3-1 (or the pseudogene TRBV3-2), the J gene TRBJ2-1; 11 nucleotides align to TRBD2. This CDR3 has 16 amino acids. V trimming: 1 base; J trimming: 6 bases; junction bases outside the gene matches: 5. Germline V gene sequence: CDR1 LGHDT, CDR2 YNNKEL (reference sequence). This CDR3 reads CASSQALAGGLNEQFF. In DNA form, the CDR3 reads TGTGCCAGCAGCCAAGCGTTAGCGGGGGGGCTCAATGAGCAGTTCTTC.

This chain links TRBV10-3 with TRBJ2-5; 11 bases align to TRBD1. With 2 bases clipped from V and 2 bases from J, the junction kept 4 bases outside the gene matches. This CDR3 region has 16 residues. Germline CDR1 reads ENHRY; CDR2 reads SYGVKD. CDR3 sequence: CAISEGGTGGQETQYF. CDR3 bases: TGTGCCATCAGTGAGGGAGGGACAGGGGGTCAAGAGACCCAGTACTTC.

Only one count was recorded for this clone. The rearrangement joins TRBV15 to TRBJ2-4; 7 nucleotides align to TRBD1. V lost 0 bases, J lost 0 bases, and 20 bases stayed unmatched. CDR1 is LNHNV and CDR2 is YYDKDF in the germline V gene (reference sequence). The CDR3 covers 22 residues. CDR3 sequence (DNA): TGTGCCACCAGCAGAGATCTAATGACGGCAGGACAGGTCGGACTAGCCAAAAACATTCAGTACTTC. Translated: CATSRDLMTAGQVGLAKNIQYF.

The chain joins TRBV2 to TRBJ1-5; TRBD1 aligns across 8 bases. CDR1 SNHLY and CDR2 FYNNEI come from the germline V gene. Trimming took 4 bases from V and 4 from J; bases not matched to a gene: 6. There are 15 residues in the CDR3. Here the CDR3 reads CASSARTGGNQPQHF. CDR3 coding DNA: TGTGCCAGCAGTGCCCGCACAGGGGGGAATCAGCCCCAGCATTTT.

The chain links TRBV30 to TRBJ1-1; D is possibly TRBD1 (6 bases). The CDR3 has 13 residues. V lost 2 bases, J lost 2 bases, and 9 bases lay in between. Germline values: CDR1 GTSNPN, CDR2 SVGIG (reference sequence). The chain's CDR3 is CAWSPDSNTEAFF. CDR3 in DNA: TGTGCCTGGAGTCCGGACAGTAACACTGAAGCTTTCTTT.

This sequence joins TRBV5-4 and TRBJ1-1, with 7 nucleotides matching TRBD1. Germline V gives CDR1 SGHNT, CDR2 YYREEE (reference sequence). The CDR3 runs 15 residues. V lost 4 bases to trimming and J lost 3 bases; unmatched junction nucleotides: 9. For the CDR3, the DNA is TGTGCCAGCAGCGGAGACAGGGTTGAGGACACTGAAGCTTTCTTT. Encoded protein: CASSGDRVEDTEAFF.

This chain links TRBV30 with TRBJ2-3; 10 bases fit TRBD2. Germline V gene data show CDR1 as GTSNPN and CDR2 as SVGIG (reference sequence). There are 17 residues in the CDR3. V was pared by 3 bases and J by 2 bases, with 11 bases of the junction left unmatched. The CDR3 bases are TGTGCCTGGAGCCTAATCCCCGGACTAGCGGACACAGATACGCAGTATTTT. Translated: CAWSLIPGLADTDTQYF.

V is TRBV2 and J is TRBJ2-1; TRBD1 might be the D (6 bases). Per germline, CDR1 SNHLY and CDR2 FYNNEI. Trimming shortened V by 6 bases and J by 0 bases, and 9 bases separated the two germline ends. This CDR3 spans 14 amino acids. CDR3 in amino acids: CASRRGNSYNEQFF. In DNA, the CDR3 is TGTGCCAGCAGGAGGGGGAACTCCTACAATGAGCAGTTCTTC.

The J gene is TRBJ2-5, the V gene TRBV28, with D possibly being TRBD1 (6 bases). The length of the CDR3 is 16 residues. From germline, CDR1 is MDHEN and CDR2 SYDVKM. The V and J ends lost 2 bases and 7 bases respectively, with 20 bases between them. The CDR3 sequence: CASSLAPQGPDGTQYF. The CDR3 coding sequence is TGTGCCAGCAGTTTAGCGCCACAGGGACCGGATGGGACCCAGTACTTC.

This clone appeared once. The chain employs TRBV29-1 and TRBJ2-2; D remains unclear. The V gene's germline CDR1 is SQVTM and CDR2 ANQGSEA. This CDR3 region has 12 residues. V gave up 6 bases and J gave up 6 bases, with 11 bases separating them. In nucleotides, the CDR3 is TGCAGCGTCCGTTACTTGGCCGGGGAGCTGTTTTTT. Its translation is CSVRYLAGELFF.

The chain links TRBV5-1 to TRBJ2-3; 11 bases are shared with TRBD2. Germline values: CDR1 SGHRS, CDR2 YFSETQ. The trim removed 3 bases at V and 4 bases at J, leaving 10 bases unmatched. CDR3 size: 17 residues. The CDR3 region has the DNA TGCGCCAGCAGCTCTATTTTTAGCGGGGGGGCCGCAGATACGCAGTATTTT. As protein: CASSSIFSGGAADTQYF.

By share, this clone ranks as large (0.1 to 1%). The chain links TRBV18 to TRBJ2-5; D may be TRBD1 (5 bases). CDR1 and CDR2 from the germline V gene are KGHSH and LQKENI. V lost 6 bases and J lost 4, with 12 bases in between. The CDR3 is 13 residues long. This CDR3 is CASSPRVRETQYF. The DNA of the CDR3 is TGTGCCAGCTCGCCCAGGGTCAGAGAGACCCAGTACTTC.

The chain uses TRBV28 and TRBJ1-1; weak D call: TRBD1 (6 bases). Germline assignment: CDR1 MDHEN and CDR2 SYDVKM. CDR3 length: 13 amino acids. The germline V and J ends were trimmed by 8 bases and 2 bases, with 12 bases remaining between them. In nucleotides, the CDR3 is TGTGCCAGCCTCGGGACACCTAACACTGAAGCTTTCTTT. This translates into CASLGTPNTEAFF.